These T cell receptor beta chains were read from a single sample in a study of response to subunit inactivated influenza vaccine. MiXCR was run by TCRdb on the RT-PCR reads, yielding one entry per CDR3 protein. The sample has 650,000 to 700,000 distinct CDR3 sequences; 15% to 17% are singletons. Sequences were derived from PBMCs from blood, sampled 11 to 12 days after vaccination. The receptors were gathered from a man aged 45-65 years who received an inactivated influenza vaccine. Each CDR3 is given with its conserved first and last residue. The order of the fields is clone size, J gene, D gene, V gene, CDR3 protein, CDR3 DNA. A D gene is named only where the DNA matches it firmly. Only part of the rows carry a size: once, few, many, or a class if the clone is expanded.

clone_size: NA; j_call: TRBJ2-5; d_call: TRBD2; v_call: TRBV6-1; cdr3_aa: CASNSLAGGWETQYF; cdr3_nt: TGTGCCAGCAACTCACTAGCGGGAGGGTGGGAGACCCAGTACTTC
clone_size: NA; j_call: TRBJ2-7; d_call: TRBD1; v_call: TRBV5-6; cdr3_aa: CASTMDRAAYEQYF; cdr3_nt: TGTGCCAGCACCATGGACAGGGCGGCCTACGAGCAGTACTTC
clone_size: NA; j_call: TRBJ1-2; d_call: NA; v_call: TRBV4-3; cdr3_aa: CASSQNGWDGSYGYTF; cdr3_nt: TGCGCCAGCAGCCAAAATGGCTGGGACGGCAGCTATGGCTACACCTTC
clone_size: NA; j_call: TRBJ1-2; d_call: NA; v_call: TRBV24-1; cdr3_aa: CATSARTAPYGYTF; cdr3_nt: TGTGCCACCAGTGCTCGGACGGCCCCCTATGGCTACACCTTC
clone_size: NA; j_call: TRBJ1-1; d_call: NA; v_call: TRBV12-3/TRBV12-4; cdr3_aa: CASSVPTRANTEAFF; cdr3_nt: TGTGCCAGCAGTGTACCGACTCGTGCAAACACTGAAGCTTTCTTT
clone_size: many; j_call: TRBJ1-1; d_call: TRBD1; v_call: TRBV27; cdr3_aa: CASWTGDWNTEAFF; cdr3_nt: TGTGCCAGCTGGACAGGGGATTGGAACACTGAAGCTTTCTTT
clone_size: NA; j_call: TRBJ2-3; d_call: TRBD2; v_call: TRBV28; cdr3_aa: CAGSLPGTSVGPYLTDTQYF; cdr3_nt: TGTGCCGGCAGTCTCCCCGGGACTAGTGTGGGACCGTACCTCACAGATACGCAGTATTTT
clone_size: NA; j_call: TRBJ2-3; d_call: TRBD1; v_call: TRBV27; cdr3_aa: CASSPNGQVTDTQYF; cdr3_nt: TGTGCCAGCAGTCCGAACGGACAGGTCACAGATACGCAGTATTTT
clone_size: few; j_call: TRBJ2-1; d_call: NA; v_call: TRBV20-1; cdr3_aa: CSARDDVHPSSYNEQFF; cdr3_nt: TGCAGTGCTAGAGATGACGTACACCCGAGCTCCTACAATGAGCAGTTCTTC
clone_size: NA; j_call: TRBJ2-3; d_call: NA; v_call: TRBV27; cdr3_aa: CARTGRGDTDTQYF; cdr3_nt: TGTGCCAGGACAGGGCGGGGAGACACAGATACGCAGTATTTT
clone_size: few; j_call: TRBJ2-7; d_call: NA; v_call: TRBV11-2; cdr3_aa: CASSSTLPGSYEQYF; cdr3_nt: TGTGCCAGCAGCTCTACCCTGCCAGGGTCCTACGAGCAGTACTTC
clone_size: few; j_call: TRBJ2-7; d_call: NA; v_call: TRBV2; cdr3_aa: CASSESPNSYEQYF; cdr3_nt: TGTGCCAGCAGTGAAAGTCCTAATTCCTACGAGCAGTACTTC
clone_size: many; j_call: TRBJ1-5; d_call: NA; v_call: TRBV4-2; cdr3_aa: CASSQALGNQPQHF; cdr3_nt: TGTGCCAGCAGCCAAGCCCTGGGCAATCAGCCCCAGCATTTT
clone_size: few; j_call: TRBJ1-2; d_call: NA; v_call: TRBV20-1; cdr3_aa: CSAPRRDPYGYTF; cdr3_nt: TGCAGTGCGCCCCGCCGGGACCCCTATGGCTACACCTTC
clone_size: few; j_call: TRBJ1-6; d_call: TRBD1; v_call: TRBV5-1; cdr3_aa: CASSLGQGGHSPLHF; cdr3_nt: TGCGCCAGCAGCCTAGGACAGGGGGGGCATTCACCCCTCCACTTT
clone_size: NA; j_call: TRBJ2-3; d_call: NA; v_call: TRBV12-3/TRBV12-4; cdr3_aa: CASSLAQTSTDTQYF; cdr3_nt: TGTGCCAGCAGTTTAGCGCAGACTAGCACAGATACGCAGTATTTT
clone_size: many; j_call: TRBJ2-1; d_call: NA; v_call: TRBV11-2; cdr3_aa: CASSLVRGRARYNEQFF; cdr3_nt: TGTGCCAGCAGCTTAGTCAGGGGTAGGGCACGATACAATGAGCAGTTCTTC